This T cell receptor (beta chain) was retrieved from a study of post-analysis software for immune sequencing data. General observations from the study: Included in a set of roughly five TRBV segments more frequent in patients than controls were TRBV5-6, TRBV5-1 and TRBV20-1. F measure clustering grouped samples strongly by preparation batch.

The TCR beta cDNA libraries carried unique molecular identifiers. TCRdb processed the PCR reads anew with MiXCR; each CDR3 protein has one entry. The table includes 750,000 to 900,000 distinct CDR3 sequences, just over 45% detected once. This CDR3 is built from 15 residues. Trimming took 5 bases from V and 5 from J; bases not matched to a gene: 6. Germline V gives CDR1 DFQATT, CDR2 SNEGSKA (reference sequence). A remark on this clonotype: The antigen is not known.

This TCR derives from a girl aged 10-17 years with multiple sclerosis. This chain joins TRBV20-1 and TRBJ2-3; 14 bases align to TRBD2. Material for sequencing was blood. The CDR3 is CSAGETSGRGDTQYF. The CDR3 bases are TGCAGTGCTGGGGAGACTAGCGGGAGGGGAGATACGCAGTATTTT.